This passage covers 26 T cell receptor beta chains from one sample sequenced in a study of shared clonotypes between healthy human individuals. Profiled with immunoSEQ multiplex PCR; TCRdb holds only in-frame clones, not every one. The sample records a few million clones, about 92% being singletons. Sequencing input: naive CD4+ T cells sorted from blood. Documented subset: CD45RA+ positively selected. These receptors were taken from a man aged 18 to 29 in good health.

The chain is built from TRBV4-1 and TRBJ2-2; TRBD2 aligns across 7 bases. J was trimmed by 0 bases and V by 0 bases; bases with no gene match: 7. This CDR3 region has 18 residues. Per germline, CDR1 MGHRA and CDR2 YSYEKL. Here the CDR3 DNA reads TGCGCCAGCAGCCAAGATAGGGGAGGGCTCGCGAACACCGGGGAGCTGTTTTTT. Encoded protein: CASSQDRGGLANTGELFF.

This chain uses TRBV30 with TRBJ1-5; D may be TRBD1 (5 bases). Trimming removed 6 bases from V and 7 bases from J, with 19 bases in between. From germline, CDR1 is GTSNPN and CDR2 SVGIG (reference sequence). There are 14 residues in the CDR3. The CDR3: CACHRSGYGQPQHF. CDR3 nucleotide sequence: TGTGCCTGCCACCGGTCAGGGTATGGGCAGCCCCAGCATTTT.

This rearrangement joins TRBV2 to TRBJ2-2; 8 bases match TRBD1. The V gene end was trimmed by 7 bases and the J gene end by 0 bases; junction bases not matched to a gene: 4. The CDR3 extends over 15 amino acids. Germline CDR1 and CDR2: SNHLY and FYNNEI. The CDR3 DNA is TGTGCCAGCACCCTACAGGGGGCGAACACCGGGGAGCTGTTTTTT. It yields the protein CASTLQGANTGELFF.

The gene calls are TRBV4-3 and TRBJ1-2, with a tentative D call TRBD1 (5 bases). From germline, CDR1 is LGHNA and CDR2 YSLEER. The CDR3 contains 15 residues. Trimming shortened V by 0 bases and J by 4 bases, and 12 bases separated the two germline ends. Here the CDR3 DNA reads TGCGCCAGCAGCCAAGAACTACGACAGCTCTATGGCTACACCTTC. This encodes CASSQELRQLYGYTF.

With respect to this clone: The same CDR3 arises from other DNA sequences in this sample as well. The rearrangement uses TRBV11-2 and TRBJ2-7; unclear D gene. The germline V gene has CDR1 SGHAT and CDR2 FQNNGV. V lost 2 bases to trimming and J lost 3 bases, with 5 bases between them. The CDR3 extends over 12 amino acids. The CDR3 DNA sequence: TGTGCCAGCAGCTTAAAAGGCTACGAGCAGTACTTC. Its translation is CASSLKGYEQYF.

The J gene is TRBJ2-7, the V gene TRBV28, with D possibly matching TRBD1 (5 bases). Deletions cut 1 base from V and 4 bases from J, with 11 bases between. The V gene's germline CDR1 is MDHEN and CDR2 SYDVKM. The CDR3 is made up of 14 amino acids. The CDR3 region has the DNA TGTGCCAGCAGTTTATCAGGGATGGGGTACGAGCAGTACTTC. Protein product: CASSLSGMGYEQYF.

The genes are TRBV2 and TRBJ2-7; 8 bases line up with TRBD1. Trimming took 7 bases from V and 7 from J; bases not matched to a gene: 6. Germline V gives CDR1 SNHLY, CDR2 FYNNEI. The CDR3 sequence is 12 residues long. CDR3 region: CASTSGGQEQYF. Here the CDR3 DNA reads TGTGCCAGCACCTCAGGGGGCCAGGAGCAGTACTTC.

On this clone itself: Different DNA sequences within this sample yield the same CDR3. The rearrangement uses TRBV5-1 and TRBJ2-3; D unclear. Germline lookup yields CDR1 SGHRS and CDR2 YFSETQ. This CDR3 is 13 amino acids long. Trimming removed 0 bases from V and 6 bases from J, with 8 bases in between. This CDR3 is CASSLEGLDTQYF. In DNA form, the CDR3 reads TGCGCCAGCAGCTTGGAGGGATTGGATACGCAGTATTTT.

The chain employs TRBV15 and TRBJ2-7; D remains ambiguous. Germline-derived CDR1 and CDR2 are LNHNV and YYDKDF (reference sequence). Trimming pared 1 base from V and 2 bases from J, leaving 12 bases between. The CDR3 spans 15 residues. The CDR3 bases are TGTGCCACCAGCAGAGTCTTCCGGGCCACCTACGAGCAGTACTTC. This sequence encodes CATSRVFRATYEQYF.

The chain couples TRBV11-2 to TRBJ2-2; 7 bases agree with TRBD1. Germline loops: CDR1 SGHAT, CDR2 FQNNGV. The CDR3 has 15 amino acids. V lost 1 base to trimming and J lost 1 base; unmatched junction nucleotides: 0. CDR3 sequence (DNA): TGTGCCAGCAGCTTAGGGGACAGGAACACCGGGGAGCTGTTTTTT. Amino acids: CASSLGDRNTGELFF.

The chain recombines TRBV10-1 with TRBJ2-7; weak D call: TRBD2 (5 bases). Germline-derived CDR1 and CDR2 are WNHNN and SYGVQD (reference sequence). This CDR3 has 13 amino acids. The V and J ends lost 8 bases and 7 bases respectively, with 18 bases between them. In DNA, the CDR3 is TGCGCCAGCTCAACCAACCACGGGGATGAGCAGTACTTC. It translates to CASSTNHGDEQYF.

V and J are TRBV5-1 and TRBJ2-1; D is unclear. Germline V gives CDR1 SGHRS, CDR2 YFSETQ. The CDR3 loop spans 11 amino acids. Trimming stripped 5 bases from V and 7 bases from J, with 7 bases between. This CDR3 is CASRHSNEQFF. The CDR3 DNA reads TGCGCCAGCAGGCACTCAAATGAGCAGTTCTTC.

This clone has only a few counts. Other DNA variants within this sample encode the same CDR3. The V call is TRBV10-3, the J call TRBJ1-5, with D perhaps TRBD1 (5 bases). Trimming removed 6 bases at V and 4 bases at J, with 10 bases between. This CDR3 comprises 13 residues. The germline gives CDR1 ENHRY, CDR2 SYGVKD. CDR3 amino acids: CAIRGAGNQPQHF. The CDR3 nucleotides are TGTGCCATCAGAGGGGCAGGGAATCAGCCCCAGCATTTT.

The chain has TRBV2 and TRBJ1-3; 7 nucleotides match TRBD1. Trimming took 7 bases from V and 5 from J; bases not matched to a gene: 8. This CDR3 has 14 residues. The V gene's germline CDR1 is SNHLY and CDR2 FYNNEI. The CDR3 protein is CASIEQGNRNTIYF. The DNA of the CDR3 is TGTGCCAGCATCGAACAGGGGAATCGAAACACCATATATTTT.

The chain couples TRBV21-1 to TRBJ2-1. TRBV21-1 is a listed pseudogene. The CDR3 sequence is 15 residues long. The CDR3 nucleotides are TGTGCCAGCAGCAAACTAAATGGGGTAGGCAATGAGCAGTTCTTC. Protein product: CASSKLNGVGNEQFF.

CDR3 nucleotides: TGCAGTGTCGCGGGGAATGAGCAGTTCTTC. Translating it yields CSVAGNEQFF. The V call is TRBV20-1, the J call TRBJ2-1; D is perhaps TRBD2 (6 bases). Trimming took off 7 bases at V and 7 bases at J, with 8 bases between the two ends. The length of the CDR3 is 10 residues. Germline CDR1 and CDR2: DFQATT and SNEGSKA (reference sequence).

This clone appeared a few times. This could be a read error, since a much larger clone is one nucleotide away. Other DNA variants within this sample encode the same CDR3. The rearrangement links TRBV5-1 to TRBJ2-5, with D unclear. The germline V gene has CDR1 SGHRS and CDR2 YFSETQ. Trimming stripped 3 bases from V and 2 bases from J, with 2 bases between. The CDR3 length is 11 residues. CDR3 sequence (DNA): TGCGCCAGCAGCTATCAAGAGACCCAGTACTTC. This codes for CASSYQETQYF.

The genes are TRBV10-3 and TRBJ1-3; D is ambiguous. CDR1 is ENHRY, CDR2 SYGVKD, per germline. There are 12 residues in the CDR3. Trimming left V 4 bases short and J 4 bases short, with 5 bases between. The CDR3 coding sequence is TGTGCCATCAGTGTGACAGGAAACACCATATATTTT. Amino acids: CAISVTGNTIYF.

V usage is TRBV28 and J usage is TRBJ2-3; 8 bases align to TRBD1. The CDR3 spans 15 residues. V trimming: 6 bases; J trimming: 2 bases; junction bases outside the gene matches: 7. Germline CDR1 and CDR2: MDHEN and SYDVKM. The CDR3 here is CASSPLDRDTDTQYF. The CDR3 DNA reads TGTGCCAGCAGCCCCTTGGACAGGGACACAGATACGCAGTATTTT.

This chain joins TRBV28 and TRBJ1-1, with 8 nucleotides matching TRBD1. The trim removed 6 bases at V and 4 bases at J, leaving 7 bases unmatched. This CDR3 region has 14 residues. Per the germline V gene, CDR1 is MDHEN and CDR2 is SYDVKM. The CDR3 sequence is CASRQGGWSTEAFF. In DNA, the CDR3 is TGTGCCAGCAGACAGGGGGGATGGAGCACTGAAGCTTTCTTT.

The V gene is TRBV6-5, the J gene TRBJ2-5; D unresolved. V lost 6 bases and J 4 bases, leaving 9 bases between the germline ends. The CDR3 extends over 12 amino acids. Germline CDR1 MNHEY, CDR2 SVGAGI. Here the CDR3 reads CASSSLAETQYF. The CDR3 DNA reads TGTGCCAGCAGCTCACTTGCAGAGACCCAGTACTTC.

A note on this clone: Other DNA sequences of this sample code for an identical CDR3. V gene TRBV18 combines with J gene TRBJ2-7, with TRBD2 as a possible D gene (7 bases). CDR1 and CDR2 (germline): KGHSH, LQKENI. V dropped 2 bases and J dropped 2 bases, with 10 bases sitting between them. The CDR3 covers 14 residues. The CDR3 sequence is CASSPTGGPYEQYF. The CDR3 DNA follows: TGTGCCAGCTCACCAACGGGGGGCCCCTACGAGCAGTACTTC.

Concerning this clone: This specimen includes other DNA sequences encoding the same CDR3. In nucleotides, the CDR3 is TGTGCCTGGAGGGCGAACACCGGGGAGCTGTTTTTT. It specifies CAWRANTGELFF. The chain has TRBV30 and TRBJ2-2; no definite D call. The CDR3 contains 12 residues. Trimming shortened V by 3 bases and J by 0 bases, and 2 bases separated the two germline ends. Germline V gene sequence: CDR1 GTSNPN, CDR2 SVGIG (reference sequence).

This clone appeared a single time. The sample has other DNA sequences that encode this CDR3 too. The gene calls are TRBV5-1 and TRBJ2-1; 12 bases fit TRBD2. The CDR3 length is 17 residues. Germline loops: CDR1 SGHRS, CDR2 YFSETQ. V gave up 1 base and J gave up 0 bases; unmatched junction bases: 2. CDR3 DNA: TGCGCCAGCAGCTTGACTAGCGGGGGGAACTCCTACAATGAGCAGTTCTTC. It specifies CASSLTSGGNSYNEQFF.

This chain uses TRBV7-9 with TRBJ2-7; 7 nucleotides match TRBD2. This CDR3 region has 17 residues. With V trimmed by 2 bases and J by 2 bases, 12 bases remained unmatched. The germline CDR1 and CDR2 sequences are SEHNR and FQNEAQ (reference sequence). The CDR3 sequence: CASSLSSGTLGPYEQYF. The CDR3, as DNA: TGTGCCAGCAGCTTATCGAGCGGGACCCTCGGCCCCTACGAGCAGTACTTC. The full variable domain, in which reference TRBV7-9 and TRBJ2-7 provide the parts outside the CDR3, is DTGVSQNPRHKITKRGQNVTFRCDPISEHNRLYWYRQTLGQGPEFLTYFQNEAQLEKSRLLSDRFSAERPKGSFSTLEIQRTEQGDSAMYLCASSLSSGTLGPYEQYFGPGTRLTVT.

This clone appeared once. CDR3 protein: CASTGQGLGETQYF. CDR3 coding DNA: TGTGCCAGCACGGGACAGGGGTTAGGAGAGACCCAGTACTTC. The chain joins TRBV2 to TRBJ2-5; TRBD1 matches at 10 bases. The CDR3 has 14 residues. Unmatched junction bases numbered 6, after V lost 7 bases and J lost 4 bases. Germline CDR1 SNHLY, CDR2 FYNNEI. Filled out from reference TRBV2 and TRBJ2-5, the complete variable domain reads EPEVTQTPSHQVTQMGQEVILRCVPISNHLYFYWYRQILGQKVEFLVSFYNNEISEKSEIFDDQFSVERPDGSNFTLKIRSTKLEDSAMYFCASTGQGLGETQYFGPGTRLLVL.